This entry lists 21 T cell receptor beta chains sequenced from one sample in a study of blood T cells in healthy people across ages. Next came a second PCR, run for about 7 to 11 cycles, which used a sample-barcoded 5' primer along with a J-beta primer mix. From the 5' RACE reads, TCRdb called clonotypes with MiXCR, one entry per CDR3 protein. The top ten hold less than 2.5% of the sample, which has 1.5 million to 2 million distinct CDR3 sequences, roughly 52% seen once. Sequencing was carried out using blood. The receptors originated from a middle-aged woman in good health.

This chain connects TRBV20-1 to TRBJ2-7; the D gene is possibly TRBD2 (5 bases). Germline-derived CDR1 and CDR2 are DFQATT and SNEGSKA (reference sequence). Trimming cost V 2 bases and J 0 bases, with 14 bases left between them. The CDR3 totals 15 residues. The DNA for the CDR3 is TGCAGTGCTAGAAAAGCCCGAGGGCTCTCCTACGAGCAGTACTTC. Amino acids: CSARKARGLSYEQYF.

This chain connects TRBV12-5 to TRBJ1-1; D is possibly TRBD1 (5 bases). Germline-derived CDR1 and CDR2 are LGHNT and FRNRAP. The CDR3 covers 15 residues. The V and J ends lost 1 base and 0 bases respectively, with 9 bases between them. The CDR3 sequence is CASGLGTSLNTEAFF. The CDR3 nucleotides are TGTGCTAGTGGTTTGGGGACATCTTTGAACACTGAAGCTTTCTTT.

The chain has TRBV27 and TRBJ1-5, with a weak D call TRBD1 (5 bases). Trimming left V 1 base short and J 4 bases short, with 14 bases between. This CDR3 region has 16 residues. Germline V gene lookup returns CDR1 MNHEY and CDR2 SMNVEV (reference sequence). The CDR3 loop is CASSLYHGGPNQPQHF. CDR3 bases: TGTGCCAGCAGTTTATATCATGGGGGACCTAATCAGCCCCAGCATTTT.

This clonotype was found once. At one end the junction does not follow the germline gene, possibly because of a read error. This sequence joins TRBV4-3 and TRBJ2-5; D unclear. The DNA end is a closer match to TRBJ2-7, so the J assignment may be wrong. CDR1 and CDR2 (germline): LGHNA, YSLEER. CDR3 length: 14 residues. In DNA form, the CDR3 reads TGCGTCAGCAGCCAAGTTGCACGTACAAACGAGCAGTACTTC. This codes for CVSSQVARTNEQYF.

The CDR3 DNA reads as TGTGCCAGCTTAAGGGGGGGTCAGCAGTTCTTC. It is translated as CASLRGGQQFF. The chain links TRBV12-3 or TRBV12-4 to TRBJ2-1; TRBD2 might be the D (7 bases). Trimming shortened V by 8 bases and J by 11 bases, and 13 bases separated the two germline ends. CDR3 length: 11 residues.

This clonotype occurred a few times. The J gene is TRBJ1-2, the V gene TRBV6-1; D may be TRBD1 (5 bases). This CDR3 is built from 13 residues. Trimming removed 8 bases from V and 3 bases from J, with 13 bases in between. From germline, CDR1 is MNHNS and CDR2 SASEGT. The CDR3 protein is CASSTGTYYGYTF. CDR3 nucleotide sequence: TGTGCCAGCTCAACAGGAACTTACTATGGCTACACCTTC.

The gene calls are TRBV6-2 or TRBV6-3 and TRBJ2-5, with TRBD2 matching over 13 bases. J was trimmed by 0 bases and V by 6 bases; bases with no gene match: 7. There are 17 residues in the CDR3. Germline-derived CDR1 and CDR2 are MNHEY and SVGEGT. CDR3 loop: CASSPGLAGRNQETQYF. CDR3 coding DNA: TGTGCCAGCAGCCCGGGACTAGCGGGGCGAAACCAAGAGACCCAGTACTTC.

The V call is TRBV2, the J call TRBJ2-4, with TRBD1 matching over 7 bases. The end of the DNA aligns better with TRBJ2-5, so the J call may be wrong. The CDR3 sequence is 12 residues long. Per the germline V gene, CDR1 is SNHLY and CDR2 is FYNNEI. Here the CDR3 reads CANTGDQETQYF. In nucleotides, the CDR3 is TGTGCCAATACAGGGGACCAAGAGACCCAGTACTTC.

V and J are TRBV15 and TRBJ1-2, with D possibly matching TRBD1 (6 bases). V was cut by 0 bases and J by 7 bases, with 12 bases left in between. The V gene's germline CDR1 is LNHNV and CDR2 YYDKDF (reference sequence). CDR3 length equals 14 residues. CDR3 nucleotides: TGTGCCACCAGCAGAGATGTTGGGGGCGGTGGCTACACCTTC. Residues: CATSRDVGGGGYTF.

This clonotype was counted between two and nine times. The chain joins TRBV6-6 to TRBJ2-5; TRBD1 matches 10 bases. This CDR3 contains 16 residues. Germline loops: CDR1 MNHNY, CDR2 SVGAGI (reference sequence). With 1 base clipped from V and 4 bases from J, the junction kept 6 bases outside the gene matches. The CDR3 protein is CASSYLGDRGRETQYF. The DNA for the CDR3 is TGTGCCAGCAGTTACTTAGGGGACAGGGGTCGAGAGACCCAGTACTTC.

The chain employs TRBV12-1 and TRBJ2-7; TRBD1 is taken as the D call from the table, unchecked against the DNA. TRBV12-1 is a pseudogene. The CDR3 consists of 18 residues. Written as DNA, the CDR3 is TGTGCCAGCAGCTTTGGGCTCTCGGGAAACTGTTTCACCTACGAGCAGTACTTC. This codes for CASSFGLSGNCFTYEQYF.

V is TRBV7-9 and J is TRBJ2-3; TRBD2 might be the D (5 bases). The germline gives CDR1 SEHNR, CDR2 FQNEAQ (reference sequence). The CDR3 covers 17 residues. With 1 base removed from V and 3 bases from J, the gap between germline ends came to 17 bases. The chain's CDR3 is CASSLGSGVPWTDTQYF. As DNA, the CDR3 is TGTGCCAGCAGCTTAGGGAGCGGAGTTCCTTGGACAGATACGCAGTATTTT.

The genes are TRBV28 and TRBJ2-7; 7 bases line up with TRBD2. Germline V gives CDR1 MDHEN, CDR2 SYDVKM. The ends lost 10 bases at V and 0 bases at J; junction bases unmatched: 6. This CDR3 region has 13 residues. This CDR3 is CATGGNSSYEQYF. CDR3 DNA: TGTGCCACCGGGGGGAACTCCTCCTACGAGCAGTACTTC.

This clonotype was picked up one time. The chain combines TRBV9 with TRBJ2-5; 7 nucleotides match TRBD2. The CDR3 has 17 amino acids. V was pared by 0 bases and J by 2 bases, with 10 bases of the junction left unmatched. Germline loops: CDR1 SGDLS, CDR2 YYNGEE. CDR3 DNA sequence: TGTGCCAGCAGCGTAGGAGGTAGGGGAGGGGCTCAAGAGACCCAGTACTTC. Translation gives CASSVGGRGGAQETQYF.

Here the CDR3 reads CASSPGTGQRLNQPQHF. The DNA for the CDR3 is TGCGCCAGCAGCCCGGGGACAGGACAAAGACTGAATCAGCCCCAGCATTTT. The chain is built from TRBV5-1 and TRBJ1-5; 8 nucleotides align to TRBD1. The CDR3 is made up of 17 amino acids. The trim removed 4 bases at V and 4 bases at J, leaving 13 bases unmatched. Germline CDR1 and CDR2: SGHRS and YFSETQ.

The CDR3 nucleotides read TGCGCCAGCAGCTTGGATCTGAACCTCAATCAGCCCCAGCATTTT. Amino acid sequence: CASSLDLNLNQPQHF. This chain links TRBV5-1 with TRBJ1-5, with D unresolved. V lost 0 bases and J lost 3, with 10 bases in between. CDR1 and CDR2 from the germline V gene are SGHRS and YFSETQ. The CDR3 runs 15 residues.

The gene calls are TRBV20-1 and TRBJ1-1; unclear D gene. In germline, CDR1 is DFQATT, CDR2 SNEGSKA (reference sequence). The CDR3 consists of 13 residues. Trimming shortened V by 0 bases and J by 8 bases, and 13 bases separated the two germline ends. CDR3 amino acids: CSARDQAGKEAFF. For the CDR3, the DNA is TGCAGTGCTAGAGATCAGGCGGGGAAGGAAGCTTTCTTT.

This rearrangement joins TRBV6-1 to TRBJ2-4; D unresolved. The CDR3 loop spans 15 amino acids. Trimming pared 1 base from V and 1 base from J, leaving 8 bases between. The germline V gene encodes CDR1 MNHNS and CDR2 SASEGT. The CDR3 DNA follows: TGTGCCAGCAGTGAAGGGCAAGTGGCCAAAAACATTCAGTACTTC. Protein sequence: CASSEGQVAKNIQYF.

The chain uses TRBV29-1 and TRBJ1-2; D gene ambiguous. The CDR3 spans 15 residues. Trimming stripped 7 bases from V and 4 bases from J, with 22 bases between. Germline CDR1 SQVTM, CDR2 ANQGSEA. The CDR3 coding sequence is TGCAGCGCTCTACACCTGACAAAACTGAGCTATGGCTACACCTTC. Its protein product is CSALHLTKLSYGYTF.

This clonotype was observed a few times. V gene TRBV5-1 combines with J gene TRBJ2-5; 10 bases are shared with TRBD1. Per germline, CDR1 SGHRS and CDR2 YFSETQ. The CDR3 sequence is 14 residues long. Trimming cost V 4 bases and J 11 bases; bases outside gene matches: 11. The CDR3 nucleotides are TGCGCCAGCAGCCTGGACAGGGGGGGAGGAGAGCAGTACTTC. Its protein is CASSLDRGGGEQYF.

The chain has TRBV18 and TRBJ2-3; maybe TRBD1 (6 bases). Germline lookup yields CDR1 KGHSH and CDR2 LQKENI. Trimming cost V 3 bases and J 2 bases, with 9 bases left between them. There are 14 residues in the CDR3. The CDR3 DNA is TGTGCCAGCTCACCGGACAGCGACACAGATACGCAGTATTTT. This gives the protein CASSPDSDTDTQYF.